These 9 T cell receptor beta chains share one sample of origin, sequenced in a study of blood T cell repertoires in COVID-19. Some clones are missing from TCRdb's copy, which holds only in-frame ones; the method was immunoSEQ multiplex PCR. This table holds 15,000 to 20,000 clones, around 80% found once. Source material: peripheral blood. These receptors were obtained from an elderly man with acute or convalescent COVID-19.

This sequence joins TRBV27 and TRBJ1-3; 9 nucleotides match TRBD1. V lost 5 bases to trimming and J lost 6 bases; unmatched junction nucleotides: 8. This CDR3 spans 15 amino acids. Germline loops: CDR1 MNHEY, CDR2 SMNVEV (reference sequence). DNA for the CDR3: TGTGCCAGCAGTAAAAACAGGGGGCGAGAAAACACCATATATTTT. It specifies CASSKNRGRENTIYF.

DNA of the CDR3: TGTGCCAGCAGCAAAGGTCAGGGTAATGAGCAGTTCTTC. Translated: CASSKGQGNEQFF. The chain joins TRBV21-1 to TRBJ2-1; the DNA was not compared with TRBD1, the D call given in the table. TRBV21-1 is given as a pseudogene. The CDR3 has 13 residues.

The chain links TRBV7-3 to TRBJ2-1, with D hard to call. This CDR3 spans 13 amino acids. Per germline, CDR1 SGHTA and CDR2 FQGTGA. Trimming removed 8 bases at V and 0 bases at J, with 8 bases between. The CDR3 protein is CASAISSYNEQFF. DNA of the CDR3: TGTGCCAGCGCTATAAGCTCCTACAATGAGCAGTTCTTC. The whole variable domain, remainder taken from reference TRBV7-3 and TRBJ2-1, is GAGVSQTPSNKVTEKGKYVELRCDPISGHTALYWYRQSLGQGPEFLIYFQGTGAADDSGLPNDRFFAVRPEGSVSTLKIQRTERGDSAVYLCASAISSYNEQFFGPGTRLTVL.

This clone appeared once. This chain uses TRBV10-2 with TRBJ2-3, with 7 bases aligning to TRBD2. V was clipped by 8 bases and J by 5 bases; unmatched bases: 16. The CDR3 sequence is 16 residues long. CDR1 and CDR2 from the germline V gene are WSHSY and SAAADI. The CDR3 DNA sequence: TGCGCCAGCGGGGGGGTCGGACTAGGGGCGGGAGATACGCAGTATTTT. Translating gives CASGGVGLGAGDTQYF.

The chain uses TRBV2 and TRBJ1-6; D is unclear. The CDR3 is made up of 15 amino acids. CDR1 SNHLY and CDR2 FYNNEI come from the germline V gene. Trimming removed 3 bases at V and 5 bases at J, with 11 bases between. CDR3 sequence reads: CASSEKGRDNSPLHF. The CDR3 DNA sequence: TGTGCCAGCAGTGAGAAAGGGCGGGATAATTCACCCCTCCACTTT. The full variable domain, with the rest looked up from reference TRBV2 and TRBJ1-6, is EPEVTQTPSHQVTQMGQEVILRCVPISNHLYFYWYRQILGQKVEFLVSFYNNEISEKSEIFDDQFSVERPDGSNFTLKIRSTKLEDSAMYFCASSEKGRDNSPLHFGNGTRLTVT.

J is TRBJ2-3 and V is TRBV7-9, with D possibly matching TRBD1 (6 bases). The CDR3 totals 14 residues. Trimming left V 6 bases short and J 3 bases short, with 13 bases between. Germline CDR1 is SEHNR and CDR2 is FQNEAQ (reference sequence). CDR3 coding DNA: TGTGCCAGCAGGGCAGGGGTCAATACAGATACGCAGTATTTT. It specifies CASRAGVNTDTQYF.

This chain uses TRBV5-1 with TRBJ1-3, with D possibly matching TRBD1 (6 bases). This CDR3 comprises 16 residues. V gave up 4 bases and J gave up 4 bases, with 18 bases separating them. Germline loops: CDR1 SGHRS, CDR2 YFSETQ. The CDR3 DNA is TGCGCCAGCAGCCCACAGGGCCCTCTGCAAGGAAACACCATATATTTT. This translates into CASSPQGPLQGNTIYF.

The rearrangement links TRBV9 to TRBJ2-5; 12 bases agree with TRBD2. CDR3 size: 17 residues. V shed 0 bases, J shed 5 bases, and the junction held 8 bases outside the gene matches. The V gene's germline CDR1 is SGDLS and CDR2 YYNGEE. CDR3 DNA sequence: TGTGCCAGCAGCGTAGGACTAGCGGGGGAGAGGAGGGAGACCCAGTACTTC. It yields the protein CASSVGLAGERRETQYF.

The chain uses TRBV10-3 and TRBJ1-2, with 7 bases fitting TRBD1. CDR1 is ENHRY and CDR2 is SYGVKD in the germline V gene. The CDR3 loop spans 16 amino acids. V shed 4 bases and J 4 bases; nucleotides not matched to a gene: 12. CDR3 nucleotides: TGTGCCATCAGTGGGGTTACAGGGGAAGGTTTCTATGGCTACACCTTC. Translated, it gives CAISGVTGEGFYGYTF.